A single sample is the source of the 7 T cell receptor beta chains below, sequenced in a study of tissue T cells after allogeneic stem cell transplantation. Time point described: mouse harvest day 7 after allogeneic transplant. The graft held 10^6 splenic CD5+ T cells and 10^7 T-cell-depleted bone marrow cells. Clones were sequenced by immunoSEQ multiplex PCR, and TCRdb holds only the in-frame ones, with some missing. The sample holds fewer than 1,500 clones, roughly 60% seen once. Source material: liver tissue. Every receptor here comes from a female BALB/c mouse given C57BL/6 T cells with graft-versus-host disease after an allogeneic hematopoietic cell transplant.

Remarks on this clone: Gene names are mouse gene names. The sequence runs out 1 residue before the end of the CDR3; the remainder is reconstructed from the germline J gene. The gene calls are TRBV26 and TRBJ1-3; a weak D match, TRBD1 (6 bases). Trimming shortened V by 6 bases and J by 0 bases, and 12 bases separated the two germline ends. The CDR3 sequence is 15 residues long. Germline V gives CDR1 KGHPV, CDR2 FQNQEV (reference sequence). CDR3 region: CASRGGRVSGNTLYF. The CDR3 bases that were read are TGTGCCAGCAGGGGGGGCAGGGTTTCTGGAAATACGCTCTAT. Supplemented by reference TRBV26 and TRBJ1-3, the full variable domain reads NSKVIQTPRYLVKGQGQKAKMRCIPEKGHPVVFWYQQNKNNEFKFLINFQNQEVLQQIDMTEKRFSAECPSNSPCSLEIQSSEAGDSALYLCASRGGRVSGNTLYFGEGSRLIVV.

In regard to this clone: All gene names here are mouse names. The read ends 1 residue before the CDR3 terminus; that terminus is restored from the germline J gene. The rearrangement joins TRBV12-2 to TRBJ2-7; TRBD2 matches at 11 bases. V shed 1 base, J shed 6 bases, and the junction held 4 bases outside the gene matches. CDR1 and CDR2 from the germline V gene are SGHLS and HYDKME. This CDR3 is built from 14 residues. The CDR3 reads CASSLGDWGIEQYF. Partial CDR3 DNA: TGTGCCAGCTCTCTTGGGGACTGGGGGATTGAACAGTAC. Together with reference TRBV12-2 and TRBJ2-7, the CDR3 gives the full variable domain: NSGVVQSPRYIIKGKGERSILKCIPISGHLSVAWYQQTQGQELKFFIQHYDKMERDKGNLPSRFSVQQFDDYHSEMNMSALELEDSAVYFCASSLGDWGIEQYFGPGTRLTVL.

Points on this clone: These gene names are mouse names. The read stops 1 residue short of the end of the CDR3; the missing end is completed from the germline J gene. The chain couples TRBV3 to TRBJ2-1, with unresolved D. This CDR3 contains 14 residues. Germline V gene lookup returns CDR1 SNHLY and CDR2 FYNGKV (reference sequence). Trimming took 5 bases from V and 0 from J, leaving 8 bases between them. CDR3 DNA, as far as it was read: TGTGCCAGCAGCCCGACTTTTAACTATGCTGAGCAGTTC. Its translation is CASSPTFNYAEQF. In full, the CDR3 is CASSPTFNYAEQFF.

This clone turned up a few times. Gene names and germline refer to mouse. The DNA read from the CDR3 is TGTGCCAGCAGCCAAGGGGACTGGGGGGCGGACACCCAGTAC. It yields the protein CASSQGDWGADTQY. The whole CDR3 protein reads CASSQGDWGADTQYF. V is TRBV5 and J is TRBJ2-5, with 12 bases fitting TRBD2. The DNA ends 1 residue before the CDR3 does, and the rest of the CDR3 is filled in from the germline J gene. V was clipped by 1 base and J by 6 bases; unmatched bases: 2. The CDR3 has 15 residues. Germline CDR1 reads LGHNA; CDR2 reads YNLKQL (reference sequence).

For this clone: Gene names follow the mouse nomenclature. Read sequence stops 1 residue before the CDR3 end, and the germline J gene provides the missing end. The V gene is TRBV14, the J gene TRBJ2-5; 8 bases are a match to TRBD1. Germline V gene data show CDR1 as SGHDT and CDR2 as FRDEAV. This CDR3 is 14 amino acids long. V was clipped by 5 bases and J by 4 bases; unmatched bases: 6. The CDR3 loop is CASSPQGAEDTQYF. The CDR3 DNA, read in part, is TGTGCCAGCAGCCCTCAGGGGGCGGAAGACACCCAGTAC.

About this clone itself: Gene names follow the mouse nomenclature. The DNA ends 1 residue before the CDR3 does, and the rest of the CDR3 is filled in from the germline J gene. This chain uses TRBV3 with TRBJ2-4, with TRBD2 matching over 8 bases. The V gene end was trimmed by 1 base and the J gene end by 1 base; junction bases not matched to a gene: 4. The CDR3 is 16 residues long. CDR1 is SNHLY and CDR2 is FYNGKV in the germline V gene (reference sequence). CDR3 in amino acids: CASSLEVGGGQNTLYF. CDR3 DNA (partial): TGTGCCAGCAGCTTAGAGGTTGGGGGGGGTCAAAACACCTTGTAC.

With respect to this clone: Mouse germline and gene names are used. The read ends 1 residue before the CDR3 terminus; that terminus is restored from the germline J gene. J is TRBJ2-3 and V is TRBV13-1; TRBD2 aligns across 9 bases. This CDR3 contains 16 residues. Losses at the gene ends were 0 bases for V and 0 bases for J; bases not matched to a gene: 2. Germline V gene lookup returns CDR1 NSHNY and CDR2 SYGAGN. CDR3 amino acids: CASSDAWGGSAETLYF. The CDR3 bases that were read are TGTGCCAGCAGTGATGCCTGGGGGGGAAGTGCAGAAACGCTGTAT.